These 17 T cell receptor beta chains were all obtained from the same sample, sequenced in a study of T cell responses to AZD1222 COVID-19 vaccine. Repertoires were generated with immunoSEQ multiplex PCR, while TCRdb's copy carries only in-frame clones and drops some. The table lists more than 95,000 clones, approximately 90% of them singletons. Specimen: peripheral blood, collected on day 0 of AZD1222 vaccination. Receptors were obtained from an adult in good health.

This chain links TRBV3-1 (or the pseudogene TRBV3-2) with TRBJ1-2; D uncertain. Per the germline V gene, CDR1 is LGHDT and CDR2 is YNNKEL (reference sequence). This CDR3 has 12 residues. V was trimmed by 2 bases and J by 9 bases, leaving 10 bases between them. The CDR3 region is CASSQPTGSYTF. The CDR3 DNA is TGTGCCAGCAGCCAACCGACGGGCAGCTACACCTTC.

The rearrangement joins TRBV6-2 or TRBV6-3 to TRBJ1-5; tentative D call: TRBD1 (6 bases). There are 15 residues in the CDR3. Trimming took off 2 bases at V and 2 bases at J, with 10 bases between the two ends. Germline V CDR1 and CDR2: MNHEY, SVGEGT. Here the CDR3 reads CASSYGGGGNQPQHF. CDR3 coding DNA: TGTGCCAGCAGTTACGGGGGCGGGGGCAATCAGCCCCAGCATTTT.

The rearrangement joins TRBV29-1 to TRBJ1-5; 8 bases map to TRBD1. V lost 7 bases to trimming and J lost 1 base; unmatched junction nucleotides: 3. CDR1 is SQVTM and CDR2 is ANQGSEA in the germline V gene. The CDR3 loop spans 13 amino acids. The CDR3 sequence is CSARTGSNQPQHF. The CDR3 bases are TGCAGCGCCAGGACAGGGAGCAATCAGCCCCAGCATTTT.

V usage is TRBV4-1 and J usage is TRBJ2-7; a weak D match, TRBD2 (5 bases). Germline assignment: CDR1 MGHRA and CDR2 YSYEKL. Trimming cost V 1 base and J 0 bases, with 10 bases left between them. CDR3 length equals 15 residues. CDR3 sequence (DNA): TGCGCCAGCAGCCAAGCGAGCGGTGGCTCCTACGAGCAGTACTTC. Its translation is CASSQASGGSYEQYF.

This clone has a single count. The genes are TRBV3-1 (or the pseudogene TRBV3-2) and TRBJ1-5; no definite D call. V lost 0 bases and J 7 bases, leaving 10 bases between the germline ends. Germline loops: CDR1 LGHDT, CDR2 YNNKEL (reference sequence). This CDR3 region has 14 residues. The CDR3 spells CASSQDLTWQPQHF. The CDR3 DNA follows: TGTGCCAGCAGCCAAGATCTGACGTGGCAGCCCCAGCATTTT.

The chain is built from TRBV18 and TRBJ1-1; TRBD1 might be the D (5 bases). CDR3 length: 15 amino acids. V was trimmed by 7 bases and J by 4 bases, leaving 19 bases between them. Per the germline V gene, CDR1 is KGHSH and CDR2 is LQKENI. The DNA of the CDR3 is TGTGCCAGCTGGCTACTTGTAGGGGCGGCCACTGAAGCTTTCTTT. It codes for CASWLLVGAATEAFF.

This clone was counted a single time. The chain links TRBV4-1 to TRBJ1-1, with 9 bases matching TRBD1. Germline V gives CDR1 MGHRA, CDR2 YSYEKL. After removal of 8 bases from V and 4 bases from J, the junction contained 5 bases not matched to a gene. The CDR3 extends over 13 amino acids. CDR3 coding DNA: TGCGCCAGCTCTGGACAGGGGTTCACTGAAGCTTTCTTT. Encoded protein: CASSGQGFTEAFF.

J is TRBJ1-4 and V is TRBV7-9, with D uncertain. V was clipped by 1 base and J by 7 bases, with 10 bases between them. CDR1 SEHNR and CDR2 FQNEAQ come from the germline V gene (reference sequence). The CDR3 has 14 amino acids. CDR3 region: CASSLGQSREKLFF. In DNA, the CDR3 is TGTGCCAGCAGCTTAGGACAATCCCGTGAAAAACTGTTTTTT.

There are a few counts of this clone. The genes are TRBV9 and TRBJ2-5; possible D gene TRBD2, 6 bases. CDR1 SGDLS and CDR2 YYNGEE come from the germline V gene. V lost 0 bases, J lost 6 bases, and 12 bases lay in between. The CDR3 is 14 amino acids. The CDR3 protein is CASSVASGGKTQYF. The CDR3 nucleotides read TGTGCCAGCAGCGTAGCGAGTGGCGGGAAGACCCAGTACTTC.

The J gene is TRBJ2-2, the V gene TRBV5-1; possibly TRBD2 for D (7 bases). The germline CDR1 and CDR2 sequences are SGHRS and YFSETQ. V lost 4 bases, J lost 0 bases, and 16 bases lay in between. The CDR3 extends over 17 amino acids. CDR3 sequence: CASSIPRGAANTGELFF. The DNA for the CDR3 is TGCGCCAGCAGCATCCCCCGGGGGGCCGCGAACACCGGGGAGCTGTTTTTT.

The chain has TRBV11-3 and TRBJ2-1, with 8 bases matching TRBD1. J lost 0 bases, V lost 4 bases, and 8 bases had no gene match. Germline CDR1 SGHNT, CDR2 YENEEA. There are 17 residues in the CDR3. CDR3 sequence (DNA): TGTGCCAGCAGCTCAGGGGGCGGGGATAGCTCCTACAATGAGCAGTTCTTC. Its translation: CASSSGGGDSSYNEQFF.

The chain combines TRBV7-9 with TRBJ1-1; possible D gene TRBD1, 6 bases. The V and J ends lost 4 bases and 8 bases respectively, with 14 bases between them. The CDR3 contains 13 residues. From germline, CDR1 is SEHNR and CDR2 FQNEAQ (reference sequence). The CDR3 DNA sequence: TGTGCCAGCAGCTGGCCGAGGGGGGAGGAAGCTTTCTTT. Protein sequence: CASSWPRGEEAFF.

In DNA form, the CDR3 reads TGCGCCAGCAGCTTAACAGGAATCTCTGGAAACACCATATATTTT. Translation gives CASSLTGISGNTIYF. The rearrangement links TRBV5-1 to TRBJ1-3, with D possibly being TRBD1 (5 bases). The CDR3 runs 15 residues. The V gene's germline CDR1 is SGHRS and CDR2 YFSETQ. The V end was cut by 2 bases, the J end by 0 bases, with 9 bases between.

In DNA, the CDR3 is TGTGCCAGCAGCCCGGGCCTGGGGCAGCGGAACACTGAAGCTTTCTTT. Encoded protein: CASSPGLGQRNTEAFF. This chain connects TRBV11-2 to TRBJ1-1; weak D call: TRBD1 (5 bases). Germline CDR1 and CDR2: SGHAT and FQNNGV. Trimming stripped 5 bases from V and 1 base from J, with 17 bases between. The CDR3 has 16 amino acids.

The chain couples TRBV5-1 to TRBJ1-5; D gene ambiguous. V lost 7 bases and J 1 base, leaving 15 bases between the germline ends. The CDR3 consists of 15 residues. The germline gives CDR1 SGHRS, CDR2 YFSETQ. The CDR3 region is CASSTSGGSNQPQHF. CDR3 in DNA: TGCGCCAGCTCGACGTCGGGAGGGAGCAATCAGCCCCAGCATTTT. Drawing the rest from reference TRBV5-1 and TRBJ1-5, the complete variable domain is KAGVTQTPRYLIKTRGQQVTLSCSPISGHRSVSWYQQTPGQGLQFLFEYFSETQRNKGNFPGRFSGRQFSNSRSEMNVSTLELGDSALYLCASSTSGGSNQPQHFGDGTRLSIL.

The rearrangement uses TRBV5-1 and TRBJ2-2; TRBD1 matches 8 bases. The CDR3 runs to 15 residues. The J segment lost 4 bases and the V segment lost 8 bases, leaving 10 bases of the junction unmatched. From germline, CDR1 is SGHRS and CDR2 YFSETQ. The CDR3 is CASQGAMGSTGELFF. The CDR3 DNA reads TGCGCCAGTCAGGGGGCGATGGGTAGCACCGGGGAGCTGTTTTTT.

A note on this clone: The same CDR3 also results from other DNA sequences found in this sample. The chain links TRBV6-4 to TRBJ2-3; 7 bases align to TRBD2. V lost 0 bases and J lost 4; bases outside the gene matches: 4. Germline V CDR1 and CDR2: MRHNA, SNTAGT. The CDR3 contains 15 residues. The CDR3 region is CASSDSSGGADTQYF. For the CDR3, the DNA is TGTGCCAGCAGTGACTCTAGTGGGGGGGCAGATACGCAGTATTTT.